Each of the 13 T cell receptor beta chains below was sequenced from the same sample in a study of early T cells in non-severe SARS-CoV-2 infection (dated by TCRdb to the early 2020s). Library preparation was by 5' RACE. The reads were generated on a NextSeq 500. Starting from the raw public reads, TCRdb applied fastp trimming at Q25, assembled clones with MiXCR and retained in-frame beta chains. Each entry merges the rows of one CDR3 protein and shows their most common DNA and genes. Present in this sample are 50,000 to 65,000 distinct CDR3 sequences, about 7.7% of which were seen just once. Roughly a tenth of the sample rests with the top ten. The sample consisted of whole blood, taken at baseline. The receptors shown here come from an adult who was a healthcare worker with PCR-confirmed SARS-CoV-2 infection or an uninfected control (not recorded which).

Ten or more counts support this clonotype. The V and J genes are TRBV27 and TRBJ1-2; no reliable D call. Germline V gene data show CDR1 as MNHEY and CDR2 as SMNVEV (reference sequence). The V end lost 5 bases, the J end lost 4 bases, and 8 bases lay between the germline ends. The CDR3 length is 12 residues. This chain's CDR3 is CASSPMGYGYTF. The CDR3 bases are TGTGCCAGCAGTCCTATGGGCTATGGCTACACCTTC.

The genes are TRBV5-1 and TRBJ2-5; D possibly uses TRBD1 or TRBD2 (5 bases each). The germline V and J ends were trimmed by 4 bases and 5 bases, with 18 bases remaining between them. CDR3 length: 15 amino acids. Germline V gene data show CDR1 as SGHRS and CDR2 as YFSETQ. CDR3 residues: CASSITGTRGETQYF. CDR3 nucleotide sequence: TGCGCCAGCAGCATAACCGGGACCCGCGGTGAGACCCAGTACTTC.

This chain links TRBV20-1 with TRBJ1-2; no clear D. The CDR3 runs 17 residues. V was shortened by 2 bases and J by 1 base, with 20 bases between the two germline ends. Germline V lookup: CDR1 DFQATT, CDR2 SNEGSKA (reference sequence). The CDR3 region has the DNA TGCAGTGCTAGACGAAAGTCCGGACCCTCCTTTAACTATGGCTACACCTTC. Residues: CSARRKSGPSFNYGYTF.

There are a few counts of this clonotype. V and J are TRBV20-1 and TRBJ2-7; tentative D call: TRBD2 (6 bases). The CDR3 consists of 13 residues. The V end lost 2 bases, the J end lost 4 bases, and 12 bases lay between the germline ends. Germline loops: CDR1 DFQATT, CDR2 SNEGSKA (reference sequence). Here the CDR3 reads CSARPGERYEQYF. Written as DNA, the CDR3 is TGCAGTGCTAGACCGGGAGAGAGGTACGAGCAGTACTTC.

DNA for the CDR3: TGCGCCAGCGCGGGACAAATGAGCAAGTATGAGCAGTTCTTC. Translation: CASAGQMSKYEQFF. The chain carries TRBV4-1 and TRBJ2-1, with D perhaps matching TRBD1 or TRBD2 (6 bases each). The length of the CDR3 is 14 residues. The germline gives CDR1 MGHRA, CDR2 YSYEKL. Trimming removed 8 bases from V and 8 bases from J, with 19 bases in between.

There are many counts of this clonotype. The chain couples TRBV27 to TRBJ1-5; maybe TRBD1 (6 bases). Germline CDR1 and CDR2: MNHEY and SMNVEV (reference sequence). The CDR3 spans 17 residues. V lost 6 bases and J 0 bases, leaving 18 bases between the germline ends. The CDR3 protein is CASSQDSADLSNQPQHF. Written as DNA, the CDR3 is TGTGCCAGCAGCCAGGACAGCGCCGACCTTAGCAATCAGCCCCAGCATTTT.

A few counts support this clonotype. V usage is TRBV4-2 and J usage is TRBJ2-3, with 10 nucleotides matching TRBD2. CDR1 is LGHNA, CDR2 YNFKEQ, per germline. Unmatched junction bases numbered 8, after V lost 0 bases and J lost 5 bases. The CDR3 spans 17 residues. In nucleotides, the CDR3 is TGTGCCAGCAGCCAAGATGGGCTAGCGGGAGCCGGAGATACGCAGTATTTT. Its translation: CASSQDGLAGAGDTQYF.

There are many counts of this clonotype. The chain couples TRBV29-1 to TRBJ2-2, with D tentatively TRBD2 (6 bases). The CDR3 is 12 residues long. Trimming stripped 8 bases from V and 5 bases from J, with 12 bases between. The germline gives CDR1 SQVTM, CDR2 ANQGSEA. This chain's CDR3 is CSSRDSTGELFF. CDR3 nucleotide sequence: TGCAGCTCCCGGGACTCGACCGGGGAGCTGTTTTTT.

The sample holds a few counts of this clonotype. The CDR3 spells CASSLVTSGRPGELFF. CDR3 DNA sequence: TGTGCCAGCAGCTTGGTGACTAGCGGGCGGCCCGGGGAGCTGTTTTTT. V and J are TRBV5-4 and TRBJ2-2; 10 nucleotides agree with TRBD2. This CDR3 has 16 residues. With V trimmed by 0 bases and J by 6 bases, 5 bases remained unmatched. Germline lookup yields CDR1 SGHNT and CDR2 YYREEE (reference sequence).

This clonotype was counted ten times or more. The CDR3 nucleotides are TGCGCCAGCAGCCAGTCGGGACAGGACAATCGGGGCGAGCAGTACTTC. It encodes CASSQSGQDNRGEQYF. The chain employs TRBV4-1 and TRBJ2-7; 8 nucleotides align to TRBD1. This CDR3 has 16 residues. Germline loops: CDR1 MGHRA, CDR2 YSYEKL. After removal of 3 bases from V and 6 bases from J, the junction contained 13 bases not matched to a gene.

In this sample, this clonotype turned up a few times. V gene TRBV7-8 combines with J gene TRBJ2-6; no firm D call. V was cut by 5 bases and J by 0 bases, with 5 bases left in between. CDR1 is SGHVS, CDR2 FQNEAQ, per germline. The CDR3 runs to 14 residues. The CDR3 DNA follows: TGTGCCAGCAGCCAGTTCTCTGGGGCCAACGTCCTGACTTTC. It specifies CASSQFSGANVLTF.

At least ten counts were recorded for this clonotype. The gene calls are TRBV30 and TRBJ2-7, with D maybe TRBD2 (6 bases). Trimming removed 0 bases from V and 6 bases from J, with 15 bases in between. Germline loops: CDR1 GTSNPN, CDR2 SVGIG (reference sequence). CDR3 length: 14 residues. The CDR3 protein is CAWSVLAPGGEQYF. The CDR3 DNA reads as TGTGCCTGGAGTGTACTAGCACCTGGGGGCGAGCAGTACTTC. Drawing the rest from reference TRBV30 and TRBJ2-7, the complete variable domain is SQTIHQWPATLVQPVGSPLSLECTVEGTSNPNLYWYRQAAGRGLQLLFYSVGIGQISSEVPQNLSASRPQDRQFILSSKKLLLSDSGFYLCAWSVLAPGGEQYFGPGTRLTVT.

This clonotype has at least ten counts. The V gene is TRBV12-3 or TRBV12-4, the J gene TRBJ1-4; D possibly corresponds to TRBD1 (6 bases). This CDR3 is 16 amino acids long. V lost 5 bases and J 7 bases, leaving 20 bases between the germline ends. The DNA of the CDR3 is TGTGCCAGCAGTCTCGAGGGGGGGTTACCGAGTGAAAAACTGTTTTTT. Its protein product is CASSLEGGLPSEKLFF.